A selection of T cell receptor beta chains follows, all from one sample in a study of shared clonotypes between healthy human individuals. The data were produced by immunoSEQ multiplex PCR, yet TCRdb's version contains in-frame clones alone and is incomplete. The data show a few million clones, with over 85% seen just once and approximately 0.4% held by the top ten. The sample taken for sequencing was naive CD4+ T cells from PBMCs. Receptors were obtained from a young man in good health. Some clones in this sample may be carry-over from other donors' samples. The CDR3 runs from the conserved cysteine through the conserved F or W. D genes are given only for firm matches. Clone size, where shown, is once, few, many, or a class for clones that have expanded.

D gene,V gene,J gene,clone size,CDR3 protein,CDR3 DNA
TRBD1,TRBV25-1,TRBJ2-2,.,CASSEFQGDTGELFF,TGTGCCAGCAGTGAATTTCAGGGGGACACCGGGGAGCTGTTTTTT
.,TRBV7-2,TRBJ1-5,.,CASSLRQGEFQPQHF,TGTGCCAGCAGCTTACGCCAGGGAGAGTTTCAGCCCCAGCATTTT
TRBD1,TRBV5-4,TRBJ2-1,.,CASSTGGTGGSHEQFF,TGTGCCAGCAGCACTGGCGGGACAGGGGGCTCTCATGAGCAGTTCTTC
.,TRBV5-1,TRBJ2-5,.,CASSLVGGRYQETQYF,TGCGCCAGCAGCTTGGTGGGGGGCCGGTACCAAGAGACCCAGTACTTC
.,TRBV28,TRBJ2-5,.,CASSLRWGIEGQETQYF,TGTGCCAGCAGTTTACGCTGGGGGATTGAGGGCCAAGAGACCCAGTACTTC
.,TRBV9,TRBJ2-1,.,CASSVSGQSPYNEQFF,TGTGCCAGCAGCGTCTCTGGGCAGAGTCCCTACAATGAGCAGTTCTTC
.,TRBV6-7,TRBJ2-7,.,CASSYPPYEQYF,TGTGCCAGCAGTTACCCACCCTACGAGCAGTACTTC
TRBD2,TRBV5-1,TRBJ2-1,.,CASSPRGLAGGHNEQFF,TGCGCCAGCAGCCCGCGTGGACTAGCGGGAGGCCACAATGAGCAGTTCTTC
TRBD1,TRBV5-1,TRBJ2-1,.,CASRPIIDRASHEQFF,TGCGCCAGCAGGCCGATAATCGACAGGGCAAGTCATGAGCAGTTCTTC
TRBD1,TRBV13,TRBJ2-3,.,CASSLESVGGGSTDTQYF,TGTGCCAGCAGCTTAGAGTCGGTAGGGGGCGGAAGCACAGATACGCAGTATTTT
TRBD2,TRBV28,TRBJ2-5,.,CASSLGRGGQETQYF,TGTGCCAGCAGTTTAGGGAGGGGCGGACAAGAGACCCAGTACTTC
.,TRBV25-1,TRBJ1-2,.,CASSRGEGYTF,TGTGCCAGCTCCAGGGGCGAAGGCTACACCTTC
TRBD2,TRBV11-2,TRBJ2-2,.,CASRQLAGVAGELFF,TGTGCCAGCAGGCAACTAGCGGGAGTTGCCGGGGAGCTGTTTTTT
.,TRBV5-1,TRBJ2-7,.,CASSSTGHPTMEDF,TGCGCCAGCAGCTCTACAGGGCACCCTACGATGGAGGACTTC
.,TRBV18,TRBJ2-1,.,CASSPRFRAQESRDEQFF,TGTGCCAGCTCACCACGCTTTAGGGCCCAGGAGTCGCGGGATGAGCAGTTCTTC
.,TRBV2,TRBJ1-5,.,CASSGTASNQPQHF,TGTGCCAGCAGTGGGACCGCTAGCAATCAGCCCCAGCATTTT
.,TRBV9,TRBJ2-1,once,CASSVAPRTDNEQFF,TGTGCCAGCAGCGTAGCTCCCCGTACGGACAATGAGCAGTTCTTC
.,TRBV4-3,TRBJ1-2,.,CASSQVDPPRGYGYTF,TGCGCCAGCAGCCAAGTCGACCCTCCTCGGGGCTATGGCTACACCTTC
.,TRBV2,TRBJ2-3,.,CASSRQGSSTDTQYF,TGTGCCAGCAGCCGGCAGGGCTCTAGCACAGATACGCAGTATTTT
TRBD1,TRBV27,TRBJ1-2,.,CASSEQGDYGYTF,TGTGCCAGCAGTGAACAGGGGGACTATGGCTACACCTTC
TRBD1,TRBV4-3,TRBJ2-2,.,CASSQDQGDGTGELFF,TGCGCCAGCAGCCAAGATCAGGGGGACGGCACCGGGGAGCTGTTTTTT
.,TRBV21-1,TRBJ2-7,.,CASSTNDYEQYF,TGTGCCAGCTCGACCAACGATTACGAGCAGTACTTC
.,TRBV7-9,TRBJ1-5,.,CASSWRNQPQHF,TGTGCCAGCAGCTGGCGGAATCAGCCCCAGCATTTT
.,TRBV7-9,TRBJ2-7,.,CASSPEDETYEQYF,TGTGCCAGCAGCCCAGAAGACGAAACCTACGAGCAGTACTTC
.,TRBV2,TRBJ1-5,.,CASSVDGTNQPQHF,TGTGCCAGCAGTGTAGACGGAACCAATCAGCCCCAGCATTTT
.,TRBV5-1,TRBJ1-4,.,CASSLNRATNEKLFF,TGCGCCAGCAGCTTAAACAGGGCAACTAATGAAAAACTGTTTTTT
.,TRBV21-1,TRBJ2-7,.,CASSDQHGTGSYEQYF,TGTGCCAGCAGCGACCAACACGGGACAGGATCCTACGAGCAGTACTTC